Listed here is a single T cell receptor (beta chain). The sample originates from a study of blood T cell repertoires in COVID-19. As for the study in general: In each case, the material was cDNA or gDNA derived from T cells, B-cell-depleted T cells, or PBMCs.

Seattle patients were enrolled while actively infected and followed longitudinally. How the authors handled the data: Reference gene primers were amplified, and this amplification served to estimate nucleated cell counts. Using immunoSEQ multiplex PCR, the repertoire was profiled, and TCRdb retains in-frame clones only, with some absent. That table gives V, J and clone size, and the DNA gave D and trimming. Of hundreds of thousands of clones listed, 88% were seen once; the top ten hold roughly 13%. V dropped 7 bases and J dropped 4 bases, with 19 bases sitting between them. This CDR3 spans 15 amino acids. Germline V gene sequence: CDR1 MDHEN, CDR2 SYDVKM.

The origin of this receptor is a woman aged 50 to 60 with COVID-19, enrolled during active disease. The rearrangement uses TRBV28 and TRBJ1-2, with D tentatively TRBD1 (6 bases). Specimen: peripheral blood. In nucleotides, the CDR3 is TGTGCCAGCATCTCCTTTTCCGGGACATCCTATGGCTACACCTTC. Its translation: CASISFSGTSYGYTF.